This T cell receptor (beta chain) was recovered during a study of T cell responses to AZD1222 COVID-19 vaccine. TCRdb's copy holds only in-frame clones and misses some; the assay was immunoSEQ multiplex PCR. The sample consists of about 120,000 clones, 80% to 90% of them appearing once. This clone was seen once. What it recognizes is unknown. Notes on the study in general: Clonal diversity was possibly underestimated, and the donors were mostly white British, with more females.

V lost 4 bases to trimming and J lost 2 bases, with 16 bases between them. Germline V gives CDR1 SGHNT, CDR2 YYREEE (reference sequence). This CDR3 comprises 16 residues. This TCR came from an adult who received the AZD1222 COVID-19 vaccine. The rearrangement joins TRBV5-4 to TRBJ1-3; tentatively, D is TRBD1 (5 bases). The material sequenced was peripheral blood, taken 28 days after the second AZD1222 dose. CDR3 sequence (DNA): TGTGCCAGCAGCCGGGGGACGGGGGACGCTGGAAACACCATATATTTT. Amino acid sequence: CASSRGTGDAGNTIYF.